This record looks at one T cell receptor (beta chain) sequence and its context. Original analysis: By means of reference gene primer amplification, nucleated cell counts were estimated. Produced via immunoSEQ multiplex PCR; TCRdb's table is partial and in-frame only. V, J and clone size are taken as reported in that table, and D and trimming were inferred from the DNA itself. The sample includes around 80,000 clones, around 89% of them seen just once. Per germline, CDR1 SNHLY and CDR2 FYNNEI. CDR3 size: 14 residues. V was shortened by 3 bases and J by 1 base, with 9 bases between the two germline ends. The sample belongs to a study of blood T cell repertoires in COVID-19. For the study at large: From the United States, Italy and Spain came samples of acute and convalescent COVID-19. Nucleic acid was either cDNA or gDNA, and it came from T cells, B-cell-depleted T cells, or PBMCs.

The chain couples TRBV2 to TRBJ1-1; D possibly corresponds to TRBD1 (5 bases). Sequencing used peripheral blood. The TCR comes from a man aged 60 to 69 with acute or convalescent COVID-19. CDR3 DNA: TGTGCCAGCAGTGACTGGGGCAGGAACACTGAAGCTTTCTTT. It encodes CASSDWGRNTEAFF.